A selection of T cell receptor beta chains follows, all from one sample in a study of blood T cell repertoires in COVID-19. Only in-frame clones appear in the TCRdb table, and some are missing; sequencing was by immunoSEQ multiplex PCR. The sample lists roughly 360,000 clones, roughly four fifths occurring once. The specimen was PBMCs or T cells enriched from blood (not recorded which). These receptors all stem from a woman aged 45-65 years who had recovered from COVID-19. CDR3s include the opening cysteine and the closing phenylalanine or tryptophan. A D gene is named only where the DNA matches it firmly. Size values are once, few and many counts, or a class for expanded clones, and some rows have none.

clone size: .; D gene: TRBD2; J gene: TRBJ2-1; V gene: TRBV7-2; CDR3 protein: CASSLGGLAGAEQFF; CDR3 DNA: TGTGCCAGCAGCCTCGGAGGGCTAGCGGGAGCTGAGCAGTTCTTC
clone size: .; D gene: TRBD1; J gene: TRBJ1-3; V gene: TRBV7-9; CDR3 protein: CASSSSGTGTIYF; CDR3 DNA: TGTGCCAGCAGCAGCTCCGGGACAGGAACCATATATTTT
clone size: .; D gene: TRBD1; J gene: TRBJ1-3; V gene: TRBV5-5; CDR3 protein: CASSGNTGGLFGNTIYF; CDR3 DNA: TGTGCCAGCAGCGGGAACACAGGGGGATTATTTGGAAACACCATATATTTT
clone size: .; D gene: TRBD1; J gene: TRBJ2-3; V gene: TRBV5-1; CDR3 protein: CASSLGGTVTDTQYF; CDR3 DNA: TGCGCCAGCAGCTTGGGGGGGACAGTGACAGATACGCAGTATTTT
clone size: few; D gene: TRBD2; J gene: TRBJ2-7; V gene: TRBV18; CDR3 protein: CASSPPWTSGRRYEQYF; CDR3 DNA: TGTGCCAGCTCACCCCCTTGGACTAGCGGGAGACGCTACGAGCAGTACTTC
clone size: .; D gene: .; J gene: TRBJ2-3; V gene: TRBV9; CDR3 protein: CASSPTPAADTQYF; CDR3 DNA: TGTGCCAGCAGCCCTACACCAGCGGCGGACACGCAGTATTTT
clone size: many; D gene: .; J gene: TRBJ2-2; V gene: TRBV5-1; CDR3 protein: CASRPTSNTGELFF; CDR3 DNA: TGCGCCAGCAGGCCCACTAGCAACACCGGGGAGCTGTTTTTT
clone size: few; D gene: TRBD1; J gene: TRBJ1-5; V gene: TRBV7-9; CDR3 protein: CASSQDRAGQPQHF; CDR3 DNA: TGTGCCAGCAGCCAGGACAGGGCAGGTCAGCCCCAGCATTTT
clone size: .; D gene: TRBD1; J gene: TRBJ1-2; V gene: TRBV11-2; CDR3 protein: CASSLQQGNYGYTF; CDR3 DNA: TGTGCCAGCAGCTTACAACAGGGGAACTATGGCTACACCTTC
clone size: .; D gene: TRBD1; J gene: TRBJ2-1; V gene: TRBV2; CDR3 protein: CASVAFGTAYNEQFF; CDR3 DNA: TGTGCCAGCGTGGCCTTCGGGACAGCCTACAATGAGCAGTTCTTC
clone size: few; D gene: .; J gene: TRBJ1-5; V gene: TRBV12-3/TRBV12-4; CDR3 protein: CASSAGSPQHF; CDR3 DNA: TGTGCCAGCAGTGCCGGGAGCCCTCAGCATTTT
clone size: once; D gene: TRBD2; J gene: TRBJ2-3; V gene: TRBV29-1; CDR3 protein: CSVGSGPSTDTQYF; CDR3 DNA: TGCAGCGTTGGTAGCGGGCCTAGCACAGATACGCAGTATTTT
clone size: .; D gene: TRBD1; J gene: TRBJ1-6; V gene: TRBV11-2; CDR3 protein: CASSQDRGSSYNSPLHF; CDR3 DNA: TGTGCCAGCAGCCAGGACAGGGGGAGCTCCTATAATTCACCCCTCCACTTT
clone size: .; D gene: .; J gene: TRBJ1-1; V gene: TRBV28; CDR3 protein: CASSFPEISEAFF; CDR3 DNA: TGTGCCAGCAGTTTCCCCGAGATTTCTGAAGCTTTCTTT
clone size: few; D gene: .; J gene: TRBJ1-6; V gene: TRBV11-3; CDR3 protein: CASSLDGQGGSPLHF; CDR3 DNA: TGTGCCAGCAGCTTAGACGGGCAGGGAGGTTCACCCCTCCACTTT
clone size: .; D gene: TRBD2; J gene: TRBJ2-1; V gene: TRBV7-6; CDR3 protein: CASSLIAGVNDEQFF; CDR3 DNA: TGTGCCAGCAGCCTGATAGCGGGAGTTAACGATGAGCAGTTCTTC
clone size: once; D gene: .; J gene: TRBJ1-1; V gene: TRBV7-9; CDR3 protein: CASTLPGHTAFF; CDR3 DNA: TGTGCGAGTACCCTTCCGGGACATACAGCTTTCTTT
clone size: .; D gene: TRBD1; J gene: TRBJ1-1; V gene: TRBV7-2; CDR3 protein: CASSPLPGGSFAEAFF; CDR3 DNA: TGTGCCAGCAGCCCCTTACCAGGGGGATCTTTTGCTGAAGCTTTCTTT
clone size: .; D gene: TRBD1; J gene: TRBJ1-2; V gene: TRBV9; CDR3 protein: CASSPTGGLTYTF; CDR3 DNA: TGTGCCAGCAGCCCTACAGGGGGCCTAACCTACACCTTC
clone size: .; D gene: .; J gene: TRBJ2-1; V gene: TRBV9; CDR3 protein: CASSGGLAEYNEQFF; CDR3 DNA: TGTGCCAGCAGCGGTGGACTGGCGGAGTACAATGAGCAGTTCTTC
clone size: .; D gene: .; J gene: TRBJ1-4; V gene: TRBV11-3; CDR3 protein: CASSLGGGATNEKLFF; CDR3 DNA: TGTGCCAGCAGCTTAGGGGGCGGCGCAACTAATGAAAAACTGTTTTTT
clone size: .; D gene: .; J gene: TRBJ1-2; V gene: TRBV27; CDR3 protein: CASSPTGLYGYTF; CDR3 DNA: TGTGCCAGCAGTCCAACAGGGCTCTATGGCTACACCTTC
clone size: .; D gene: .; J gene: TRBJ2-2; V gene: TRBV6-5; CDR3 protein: CASSYATGELFF; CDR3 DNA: TGTGCCAGCAGTTACGCGACCGGGGAGCTGTTTTTT
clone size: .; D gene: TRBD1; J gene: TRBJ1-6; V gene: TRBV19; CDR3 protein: CASRTTPGQNSPLHF; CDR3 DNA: TGTGCCAGTAGAACAACCCCGGGACAGAATTCACCCCTCCACTTT